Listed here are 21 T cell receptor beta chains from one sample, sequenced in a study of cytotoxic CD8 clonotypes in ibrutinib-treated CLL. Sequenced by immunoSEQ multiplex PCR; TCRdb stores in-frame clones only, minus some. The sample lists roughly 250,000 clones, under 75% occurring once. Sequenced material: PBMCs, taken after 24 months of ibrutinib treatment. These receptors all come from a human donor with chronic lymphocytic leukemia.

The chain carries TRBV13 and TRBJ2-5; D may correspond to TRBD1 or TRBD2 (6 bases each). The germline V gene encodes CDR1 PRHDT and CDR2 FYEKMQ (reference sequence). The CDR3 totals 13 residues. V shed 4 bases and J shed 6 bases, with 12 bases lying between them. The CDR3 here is CASSSGAPQTQYF. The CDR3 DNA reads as TGTGCCAGCAGCTCGGGGGCCCCCCAGACCCAGTACTTC. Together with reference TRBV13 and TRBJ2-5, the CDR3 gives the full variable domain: AAGVIQSPRHLIKEKRETATLKCYPIPRHDTVYWYQQGPGQDPQFLISFYEKMQSDKGSIPDRFSAQQFSDYHSELNMSSLELGDSALYFCASSSGAPQTQYFGPGTRLLVL.

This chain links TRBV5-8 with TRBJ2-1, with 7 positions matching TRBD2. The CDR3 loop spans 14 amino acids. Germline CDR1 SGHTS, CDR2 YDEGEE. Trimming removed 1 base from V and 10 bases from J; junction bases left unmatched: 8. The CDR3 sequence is CASSLWDARGEQFF. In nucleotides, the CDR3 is TGTGCCAGCAGCTTGTGGGACGCGCGGGGGGAGCAGTTCTTC. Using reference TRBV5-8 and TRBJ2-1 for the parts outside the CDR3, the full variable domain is EAGVTQSPTHLIKTRGQQATLRCSPISGHTSVYWYQQALGLGLQFLLWYDEGEERNRGNFPPRFSGRQFPNYSSELNVNALELEDSALYLCASSLWDARGEQFFGPGTRLTVL.

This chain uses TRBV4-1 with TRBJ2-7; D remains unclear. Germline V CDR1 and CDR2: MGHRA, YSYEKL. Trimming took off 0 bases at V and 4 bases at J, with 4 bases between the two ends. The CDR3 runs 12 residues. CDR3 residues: CASSQDGYEQYF. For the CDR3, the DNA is TGCGCCAGCAGCCAAGATGGGTACGAGCAGTACTTC.

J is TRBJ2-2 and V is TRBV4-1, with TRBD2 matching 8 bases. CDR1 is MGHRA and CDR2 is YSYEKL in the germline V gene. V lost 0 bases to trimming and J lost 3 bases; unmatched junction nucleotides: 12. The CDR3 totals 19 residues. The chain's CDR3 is CASSQDPTSVLEDTGELFF. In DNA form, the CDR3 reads TGCGCCAGCAGCCAAGACCCGACTAGCGTGCTTGAAGACACCGGGGAGCTGTTTTTT.

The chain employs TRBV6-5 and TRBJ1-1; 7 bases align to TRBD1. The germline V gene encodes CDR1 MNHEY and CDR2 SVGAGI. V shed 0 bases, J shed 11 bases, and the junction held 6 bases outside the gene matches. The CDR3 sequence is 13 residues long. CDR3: CASSYSSDRDAFF. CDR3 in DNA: TGTGCCAGCAGTTACTCGAGCGACAGGGACGCTTTCTTT.

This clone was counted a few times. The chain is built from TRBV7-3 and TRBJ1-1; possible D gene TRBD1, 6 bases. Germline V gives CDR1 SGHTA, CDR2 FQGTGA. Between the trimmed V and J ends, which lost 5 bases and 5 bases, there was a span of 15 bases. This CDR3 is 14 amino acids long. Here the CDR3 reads CASSPGAAGTEAFF. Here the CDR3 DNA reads TGTGCCAGCAGCCCAGGGGCGGCGGGGACTGAAGCTTTCTTT.

For the CDR3, the DNA is TGTGCCAGCGAGCGGACAGGCTATGGAGGGGGCTATGGCTACACCTTC. This translates into CASERTGYGGGYGYTF. The chain employs TRBV7-8 and TRBJ1-2, with 7 bases fitting TRBD1. Losses at the gene ends were 8 bases for V and 4 bases for J; bases not matched to a gene: 16. CDR1 and CDR2 (germline): SGHVS, FQNEAQ. This CDR3 has 16 amino acids.

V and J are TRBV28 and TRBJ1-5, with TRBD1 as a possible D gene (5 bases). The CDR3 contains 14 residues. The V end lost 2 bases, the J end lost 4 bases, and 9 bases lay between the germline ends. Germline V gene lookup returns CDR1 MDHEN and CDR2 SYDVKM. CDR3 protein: CASSLVDSNQPQHF. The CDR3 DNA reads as TGTGCCAGCAGTTTAGTCGACAGTAATCAGCCCCAGCATTTT.

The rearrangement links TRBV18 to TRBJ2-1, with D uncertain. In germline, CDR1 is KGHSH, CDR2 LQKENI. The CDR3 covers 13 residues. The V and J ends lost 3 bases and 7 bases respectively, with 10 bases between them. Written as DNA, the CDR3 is TGTGCCAGCTCACCTATTTCTTTGAATGAGCAGTTCTTC. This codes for CASSPISLNEQFF.

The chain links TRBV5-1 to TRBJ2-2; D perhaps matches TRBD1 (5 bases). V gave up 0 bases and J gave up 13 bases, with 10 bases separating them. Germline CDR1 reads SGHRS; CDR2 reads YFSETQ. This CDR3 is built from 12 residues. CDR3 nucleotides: TGCGCCAGCAGCTTGGGGCAGGGCGGGCTGTTTTTT. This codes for CASSLGQGGLFF.

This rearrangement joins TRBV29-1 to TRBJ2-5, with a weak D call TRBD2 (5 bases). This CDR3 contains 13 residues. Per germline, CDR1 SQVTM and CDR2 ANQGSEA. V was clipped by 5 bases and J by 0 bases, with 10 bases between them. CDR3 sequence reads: CSVRLLYQETQYF. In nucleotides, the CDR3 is TGCAGCGTTCGACTACTATACCAAGAGACCCAGTACTTC.

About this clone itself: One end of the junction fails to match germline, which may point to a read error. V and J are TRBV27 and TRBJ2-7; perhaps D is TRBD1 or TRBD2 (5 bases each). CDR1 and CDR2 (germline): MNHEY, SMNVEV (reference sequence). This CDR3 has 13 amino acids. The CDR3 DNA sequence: TGTGCCAGCAGTTACACCCGGGACGGAGACTACTCATTC. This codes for CASSYTRDGDYSF.

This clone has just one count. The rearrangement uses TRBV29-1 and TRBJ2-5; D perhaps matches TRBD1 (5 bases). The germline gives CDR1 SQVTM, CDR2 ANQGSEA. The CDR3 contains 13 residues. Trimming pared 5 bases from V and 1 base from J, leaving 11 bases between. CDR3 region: CSVIGATQETQYF. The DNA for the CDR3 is TGCAGCGTTATTGGGGCTACCCAAGAGACCCAGTACTTC.

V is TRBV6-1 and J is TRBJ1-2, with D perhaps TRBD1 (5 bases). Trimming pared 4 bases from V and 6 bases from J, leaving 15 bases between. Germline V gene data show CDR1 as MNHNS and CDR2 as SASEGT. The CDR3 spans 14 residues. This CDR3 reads CASSAGGAFHGYTF. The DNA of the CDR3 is TGTGCCAGCAGTGCGGGGGGTGCTTTCCATGGCTACACCTTC.

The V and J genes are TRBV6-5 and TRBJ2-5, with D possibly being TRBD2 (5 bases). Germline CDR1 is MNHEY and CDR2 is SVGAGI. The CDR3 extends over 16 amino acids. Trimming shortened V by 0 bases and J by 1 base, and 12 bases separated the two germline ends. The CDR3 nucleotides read TGTGCCAGCAGTTACTCGGGCAGGAGGAGCCAAGAGACCCAGTACTTC. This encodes CASSYSGRRSQETQYF.

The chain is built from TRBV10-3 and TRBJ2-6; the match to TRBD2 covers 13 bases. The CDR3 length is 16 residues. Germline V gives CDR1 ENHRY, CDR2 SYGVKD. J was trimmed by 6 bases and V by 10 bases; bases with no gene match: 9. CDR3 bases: TGTGCCAGCGAAACTAGCGGGAGGGCCGAGGCCAACGTCCTGACTTTC. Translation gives CASETSGRAEANVLTF.

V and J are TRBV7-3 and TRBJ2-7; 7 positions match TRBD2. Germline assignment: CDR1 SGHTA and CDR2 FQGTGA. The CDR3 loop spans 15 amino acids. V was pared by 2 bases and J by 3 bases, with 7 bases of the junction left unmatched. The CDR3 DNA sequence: TGTGCCAGCAGCTTACAGACTAGCCAGCTCTACGAGCAGTACTTC. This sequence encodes CASSLQTSQLYEQYF.

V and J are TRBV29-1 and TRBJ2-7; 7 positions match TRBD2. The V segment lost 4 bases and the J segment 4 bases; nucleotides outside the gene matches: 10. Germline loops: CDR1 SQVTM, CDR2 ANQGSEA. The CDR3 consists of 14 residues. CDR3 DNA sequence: TGCAGCGTTGCCCCAGGGAGGGCGCCGTACGAGCAGTACTTC. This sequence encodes CSVAPGRAPYEQYF.

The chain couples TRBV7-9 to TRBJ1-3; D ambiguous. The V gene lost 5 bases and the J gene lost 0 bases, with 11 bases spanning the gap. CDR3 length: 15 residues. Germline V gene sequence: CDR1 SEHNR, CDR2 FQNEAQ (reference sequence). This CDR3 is CASSPASTSGNTIYF. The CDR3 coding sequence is TGTGCCAGCAGCCCAGCATCCACCTCTGGAAACACCATATATTTT.

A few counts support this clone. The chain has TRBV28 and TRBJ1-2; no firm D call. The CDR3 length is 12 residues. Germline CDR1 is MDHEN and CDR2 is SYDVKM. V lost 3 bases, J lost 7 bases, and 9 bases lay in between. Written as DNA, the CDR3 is TGTGCCAGCAGTTTTCATCCGATTGGCTACACCTTC. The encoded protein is CASSFHPIGYTF.

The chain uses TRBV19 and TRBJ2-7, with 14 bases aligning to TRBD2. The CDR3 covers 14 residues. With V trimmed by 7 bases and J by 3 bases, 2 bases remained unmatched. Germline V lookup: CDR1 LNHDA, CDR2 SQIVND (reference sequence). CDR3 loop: CASTGTSGSYEQYF. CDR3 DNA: TGTGCCAGTACGGGGACTAGCGGGAGCTACGAGCAGTACTTC.